The T cell receptor beta chain under discussion was sequenced for a study of blood T cells in healthy people across ages. A J-beta primer mix and a sample-barcoded 5' primer were used in a second PCR of roughly 7 to 12 cycles. Each cDNA was tagged by a template-switch adaptor containing 12 random nucleotides. Each sample provided no less than 2.5 million CDR3-containing paired-end reads. MiXCR was run by TCRdb on the 5' RACE reads, yielding one entry per CDR3 protein. The sample has about 640,000 distinct CDR3 sequences, under 65% seen once. In terms of origin and age, donors were healthy Caucasian individuals from Russia aged 6 to 90. This clonotype was observed many times. The CDR3 length is 13 residues. J gave up 5 bases and V 7 bases, and 10 bases lay outside the gene matches. The germline CDR1 and CDR2 sequences are SQVTM and ANQGSEA.

The clonotype originates from a man in his sixties in good health. The V call is TRBV29-1, the J call TRBJ2-7, with 8 nucleotides matching TRBD1. The sample comprised blood. For the CDR3, the DNA is TGCAGCGGTGCCGGGACAGGTTTCAACGAGCAGTACTTC. Residues: CSGAGTGFNEQYF.